What follows describes a single TCR beta chain. The sample belongs to a study of T cell clonotyping in hematopoietic cell transplantation. Assay: immunoSEQ multiplex PCR; the TCRdb copy retains only in-frame clones and omits some. The table has some 40,000 clones, about 95% seen once; the top ten hold about 0.8%. Germline V gives CDR1 MDHEN, CDR2 SYDVKM. The ends were cut back, 7 bases at V and 4 bases at J, with 13 bases in the middle. The CDR3 loop spans 13 amino acids. The receptor's source is a woman in her forties or fifties in good health. Some clones in this sample may be carry-over from other donors' samples. Sequencing used peripheral blood mononuclear cells. The chain couples TRBV28 to TRBJ1-2; unclear D gene. This CDR3 is CASNPLGLYGYTF. Here the CDR3 DNA reads TGTGCCAGCAACCCCTTAGGACTCTATGGCTACACCTTC.